The clone carrying this TCR beta chain appeared once. Its antigen is currently unknown. The same CDR3 arises from other DNA sequences in this sample as well. This sample was taken from a study of T cell responses to AZD1222 COVID-19 vaccine. General study points: Sampling captured repertoires only after the peak T cell response. Mostly white British, mostly female donors; authors suggested clonal diversity may be underestimated.

The CDR3 is 14 residues long. V gave up 1 base and J gave up 3 bases; unmatched junction bases: 3. CDR1 and CDR2 (germline): SQVTM, ANQGSEA. TCRdb's table, derived via immunoSEQ multiplex PCR, lists solely in-frame clones and lacks some. The table has over 100,000 clones, just over 90% seen once. The chain combines TRBV29-1 with TRBJ2-7; 10 positions match TRBD1. The TCR was taken from an adult who received the AZD1222 COVID-19 vaccine. Sequencing used peripheral blood, obtained 28 days after the second AZD1222 dose. The CDR3 here is CSVEGTGGIYEQYF. In DNA form, the CDR3 reads TGCAGCGTTGAAGGGACAGGGGGAATCTACGAGCAGTACTTC.